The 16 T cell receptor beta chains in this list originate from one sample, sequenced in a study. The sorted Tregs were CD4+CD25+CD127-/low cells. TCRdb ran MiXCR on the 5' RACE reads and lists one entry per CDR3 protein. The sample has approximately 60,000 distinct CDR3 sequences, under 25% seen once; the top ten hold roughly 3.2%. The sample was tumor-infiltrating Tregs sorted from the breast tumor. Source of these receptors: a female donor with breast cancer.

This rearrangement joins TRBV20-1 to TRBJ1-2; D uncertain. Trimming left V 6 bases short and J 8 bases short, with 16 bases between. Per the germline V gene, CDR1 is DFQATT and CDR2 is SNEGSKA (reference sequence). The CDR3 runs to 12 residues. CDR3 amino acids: CSAQEGYRGYTF. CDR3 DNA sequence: TGCAGTGCCCAGGAGGGTTATCGCGGCTACACCTTC.

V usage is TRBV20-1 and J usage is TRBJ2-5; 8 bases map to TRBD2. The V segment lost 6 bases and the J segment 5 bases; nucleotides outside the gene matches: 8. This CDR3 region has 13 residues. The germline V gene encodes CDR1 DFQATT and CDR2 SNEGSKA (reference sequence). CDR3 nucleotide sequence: TGCAGTGCGGCCGGGACTAGGTGGGAGACCCAGTACTTC. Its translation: CSAAGTRWETQYF.

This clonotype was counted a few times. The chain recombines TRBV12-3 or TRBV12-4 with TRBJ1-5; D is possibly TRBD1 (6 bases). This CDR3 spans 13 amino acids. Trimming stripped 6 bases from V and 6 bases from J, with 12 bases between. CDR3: CASRLQGGQPQHF. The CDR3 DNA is TGTGCCAGCAGGCTTCAAGGGGGTCAGCCCCAGCATTTT.

The CDR3 region is CASSQEGRLSSYEQYF. The CDR3 nucleotides are TGCGCCAGCAGCCAAGAAGGGCGGTTGAGCTCCTACGAGCAGTACTTC. This chain joins TRBV4-1 and TRBJ2-7; no firm D call. CDR1 MGHRA and CDR2 YSYEKL come from the germline V gene. The CDR3 length is 16 residues. V dropped 0 bases and J dropped 0 bases, with 12 bases sitting between them.

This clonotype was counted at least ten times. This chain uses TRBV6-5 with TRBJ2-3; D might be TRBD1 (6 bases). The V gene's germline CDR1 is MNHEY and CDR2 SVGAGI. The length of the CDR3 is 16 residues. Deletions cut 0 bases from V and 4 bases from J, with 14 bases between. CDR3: CASSYSKSTGSDTQYF. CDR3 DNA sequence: TGTGCCAGCAGTTACTCGAAGTCCACAGGGTCAGATACGCAGTATTTT.

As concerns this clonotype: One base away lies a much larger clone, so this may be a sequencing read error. CDR3 sequence reads: CASSPLGGSRYAF. DNA of the CDR3: TGTGCCAGCAGCCCTCTGGGGGGGTCGCGCTACGCCTTC. The chain recombines TRBV7-2 with TRBJ1-2; possibly TRBD1 for D (5 bases). In germline, CDR1 is SGHTA, CDR2 FQGNSA. The length of the CDR3 is 13 residues.

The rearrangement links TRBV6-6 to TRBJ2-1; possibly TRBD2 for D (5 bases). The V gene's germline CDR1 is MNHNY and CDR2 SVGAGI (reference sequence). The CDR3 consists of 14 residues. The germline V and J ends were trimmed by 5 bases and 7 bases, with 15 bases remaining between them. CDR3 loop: CASSRLTLGNEQFF. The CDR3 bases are TGTGCCAGCAGTAGACTAACGTTAGGTAATGAGCAGTTCTTC.

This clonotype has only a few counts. The CDR3 DNA reads TGCGCCAGCAGCTTGGGTCAGAGGACTAGCACAGATACGCAGTATTTT. The encoded protein is CASSLGQRTSTDTQYF. V and J are TRBV5-1 and TRBJ2-3; maybe TRBD2 (5 bases). V was clipped by 0 bases and J by 0 bases, with 11 bases between them. In germline, CDR1 is SGHRS, CDR2 YFSETQ. This CDR3 has 16 residues.

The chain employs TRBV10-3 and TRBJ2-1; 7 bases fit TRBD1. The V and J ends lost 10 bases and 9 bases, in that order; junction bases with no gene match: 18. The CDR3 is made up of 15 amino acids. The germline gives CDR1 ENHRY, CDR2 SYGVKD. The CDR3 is CATQGWSDRAVEQFF. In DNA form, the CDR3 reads TGTGCCACCCAAGGTTGGTCCGACAGGGCGGTTGAGCAGTTCTTC.

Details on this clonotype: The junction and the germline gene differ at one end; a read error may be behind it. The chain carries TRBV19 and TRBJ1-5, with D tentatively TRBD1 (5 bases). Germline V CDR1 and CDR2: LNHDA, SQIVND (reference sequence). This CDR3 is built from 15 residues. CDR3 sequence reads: CASSTGKRSNRPQHF. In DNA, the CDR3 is TGTGCCAGTAGTACAGGGAAGAGGAGCAATCGGCCCCAGCATTTT.

The CDR3 reads CSARDGQGAVYEQYF. The CDR3 DNA sequence: TGCAGTGCTAGAGATGGTCAGGGGGCGGTCTACGAGCAGTACTTC. The chain uses TRBV20-1 and TRBJ2-7; the match to TRBD1 covers 8 bases. The germline V gene has CDR1 DFQATT and CDR2 SNEGSKA (reference sequence). CDR3 length: 15 amino acids. With V trimmed by 0 bases and J by 3 bases, 7 bases remained unmatched.

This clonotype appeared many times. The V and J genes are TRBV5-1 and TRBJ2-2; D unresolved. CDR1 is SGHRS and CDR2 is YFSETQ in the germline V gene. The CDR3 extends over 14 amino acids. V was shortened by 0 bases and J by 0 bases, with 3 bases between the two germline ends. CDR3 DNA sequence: TGCGCCAGCAGCTTGGGGTCGAACACCGGGGAGCTGTTTTTT. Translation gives CASSLGSNTGELFF.

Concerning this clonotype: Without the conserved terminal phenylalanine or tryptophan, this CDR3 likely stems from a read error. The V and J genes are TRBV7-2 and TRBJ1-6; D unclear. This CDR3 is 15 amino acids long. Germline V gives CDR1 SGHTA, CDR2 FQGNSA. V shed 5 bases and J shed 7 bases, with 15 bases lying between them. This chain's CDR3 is CASSPRGTGNSPLHL. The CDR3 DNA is TGTGCCAGCAGCCCCCGGGGAACGGGGAATTCACCCCTCCACCTT.

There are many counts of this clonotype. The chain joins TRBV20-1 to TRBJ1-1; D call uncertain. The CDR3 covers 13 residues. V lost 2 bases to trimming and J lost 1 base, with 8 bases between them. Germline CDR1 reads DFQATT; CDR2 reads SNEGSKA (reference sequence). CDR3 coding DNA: TGCAGTGCTAGACCTGTTCGGAACACTGAAGCTTTCTTT. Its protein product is CSARPVRNTEAFF.

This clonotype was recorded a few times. The CDR3 DNA sequence: TGCGCCAGCAGCTTGGGTCCGGGGGGCCGCACTGAAGCTTTCTTT. Translation gives CASSLGPGGRTEAFF. The chain uses TRBV5-1 and TRBJ1-1; D is perhaps TRBD1 (6 bases). Germline assignment: CDR1 SGHRS and CDR2 YFSETQ. The CDR3 sequence is 15 residues long. Trimming cost V 0 bases and J 4 bases, with 13 bases left between them.

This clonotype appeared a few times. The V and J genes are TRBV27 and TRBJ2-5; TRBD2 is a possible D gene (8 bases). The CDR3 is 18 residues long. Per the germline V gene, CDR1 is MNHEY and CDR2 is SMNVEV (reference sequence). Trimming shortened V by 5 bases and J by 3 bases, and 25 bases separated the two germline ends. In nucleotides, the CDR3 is TGTGCCAGCAGTCGCGGCCCAACGGGGGGGACAGTGAAAGAGACCCAGTACTTC. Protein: CASSRGPTGGTVKETQYF.